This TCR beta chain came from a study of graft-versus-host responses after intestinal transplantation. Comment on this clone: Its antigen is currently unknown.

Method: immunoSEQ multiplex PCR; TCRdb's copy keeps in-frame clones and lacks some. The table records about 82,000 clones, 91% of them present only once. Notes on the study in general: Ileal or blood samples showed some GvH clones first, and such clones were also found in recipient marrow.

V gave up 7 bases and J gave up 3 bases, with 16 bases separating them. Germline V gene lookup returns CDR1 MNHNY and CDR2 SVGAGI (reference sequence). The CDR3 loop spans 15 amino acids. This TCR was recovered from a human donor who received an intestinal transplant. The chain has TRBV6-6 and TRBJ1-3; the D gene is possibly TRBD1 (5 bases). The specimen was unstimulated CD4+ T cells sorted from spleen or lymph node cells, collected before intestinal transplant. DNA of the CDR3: TGTGCCAGCACTCGTCGGGGGGGTAATGGAAACACCATATATTTT. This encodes CASTRRGGNGNTIYF.